This T cell receptor (beta chain) was documented in a study of T-cell reconstitution after alpha-beta-depleted transplantation in children. Germline V gene sequence: CDR1 MNHEY, CDR2 SMNVEV (reference sequence). The ends lost 5 bases at V and 2 bases at J; junction bases unmatched: 6. CDR3 length equals 15 residues. Molecular barcoding with unique molecular identifiers was used for the TCRbeta library. TCRdb used MiXCR to reprocess the PCR reads, holding one entry per CDR3 protein. The table includes 500,000 to 600,000 distinct CDR3 sequences, 20% to 30% detected once. This clonotype was counted a few times.

The chain has TRBV27 and TRBJ1-3, with TRBD1 matching over 7 bases. This clonotype was sampled from a boy under three years old with Wiskott-Aldrich syndrome, due to receive a stem cell transplant. The material was PBMCs, obtained before TCRalphabeta/CD19-depleted stem cell transplant. The CDR3 DNA is TGTGCCAGCAGTAAGACAGGGCGAACTGGAAACACCATATATTTT. This gives the protein CASSKTGRTGNTIYF.